This T cell receptor beta chain was sequenced for a study of beta chain features in type 1 diabetes (dated by TCRdb to about 2018). A note on the overall study: Mean age, gender distribution, total cell number and subset yield were not different between patients and healthy donors. A total of roughly 110 million sorted cells were examined across all samples, and the number of cells per subset was strongly correlated with RNA yield. The study compared TCRB repertoires of sorted circulating CD4+ T cell subsets between recently diagnosed type 1 diabetes patients and matched healthy donors. Whereas all 30 or so donors provided naive and central memory subsets, regulatory and stem cell-like memory subsets were isolated from just 8 patients and roughly 8 healthy donors. The research as a whole found: PCR might favor shorter templates, but patient and control samples were amplified and corrected together, so any skew would affect both groups equally. Because cDNA was sequenced instead of genomic DNA, activated cells with high expression could be over-represented, although the groups did not differ in activation or CD3 levels. Type 1 diabetes patients showed a moderate but significant shortening of TCRB CDR3 length in all four CD4+ subsets. Because the HLA sub-analyses included only small numbers of individuals, any influence of HLA type on TCRB rearrangement was left unresolved. At VDJ recombination sites, type 1 diabetes patients had fewer insertions and more deleted nucleotides, which implies abnormalities in thymic rearrangement. Naive, central memory and regulatory TCRB repertoires appeared to be more alike among patients than among healthy donors.

Turning to this clone: Its target antigen remains unknown. Qualities for individual bases were not recorded, and no much larger clone is one base off.

The entire isolated RNA was reverse transcribed using the High Capacity cDNA Reverse Transcription Kit, and thus expressed TCRB transcripts were sequenced. Deep immunoSEQ sequencing was performed on naive, central memory and regulatory T cell samples, with an average of around 3.4 million total reads per sample. Sorted cells were lysed in RLT buffer, and RNA was extracted using DNase-treated RNeasy Micro or Mini kits according to cell number. Each cell subset was processed on its own to prevent cross-contamination, while patient and healthy donor samples were processed together. Using the immunoSEQ multiplex PCR, TCRB sequences were amplified from cDNA into 87-bp fragments spanning the CDR3 region. Sequencing of the amplicons was done on the Illumina HiSeq platform. The authors' analysis ran thus. Synthetic template baselines were used to correct PCR bias computationally, reads within Hamming distance 2 were collapsed, and singletons that could not be merged were discarded. Reads were aligned against IMGT so that V, D and J genes, CDR3 length and insertions or deletions at six rearrangement sites could be assigned. Within each subset, clonotype counts were normalized to sorted cell number, and only after that were true diversity and Gini coefficients computed with the tcR R package. Repertoire sharing was quantified using the overlap coefficient calculated on TCRB nucleotide sequences. As a proxy for the pre-selection repertoire, out-of-frame TCRB sequences from naive cells were analyzed. TCRdb obtained this table from immuneACCESS and retained in-frame rearrangements with V and J assigned. These tables miss some clones; where compared with another copy, unresolved V genes account for less than half of the shortfall, and the remainder is unexplained. V and J calls and clone size are copied from that table; D and trimming were computed from the DNA. This sample is represented by 900,000 or so clones; around a sixth of them were singletons. The ten largest clonotypes hold roughly 0.025% of the sample.

Each donor gave one peripheral blood draw, averaging roughly 120 mL, which was collected into heparinised tubes. A BD FACSAria II was used to sort naive, central memory, regulatory and stem cell-like memory CD4+ T cells with a panel that included CD45RO, CCR7, CD25, CD127, CD95 and CD27. Purity was above 95% for every sorted population. PBMCs were separated immediately by Lymphoprep density gradient centrifugation and were stained directly, without being cultured. So that batch effects would be minimized, each experiment stained and sorted samples in pairs, pairing one healthy donor with one patient. The germline ends are 14 bases apart after V is trimmed by 6 bases and J by 2 bases. The CDR3 sequence holds 15 residues, the cysteine and phenylalanine included. Only the CDR3 portion is preserved as DNA: 45 bases, with reading frame beginning at the first base. CDR1 MNHEY and CDR2 SVGAGI are derived from the germline V gene.

Sequencing input: naive CD4+ T cells from blood. Explained via the paper, the cell subset or site label denotes: true naive CD4+ T cells. The source of this sequence is a woman between 18 and 29 years old in good health. The V gene is TRBV6-5 and the J gene is TRBJ2-1; the D gene is perhaps TRBD1, on 6 matching bases. The CDR3: CASRTGQAPYNEQFF. The DNA sequence is TGTGCCAGCAGGACAGGCCAGGCCCCCTACAATGAGCAGTTCTTC.